The 23 T cell receptor beta chains reported below all come from one sample, sequenced in a study of T-cell reconstitution after alpha-beta-depleted transplantation in children. The library targeted TCRbeta and was prepared with unique molecular identifiers. TCRdb passed the PCR reads through MiXCR, listing each CDR3 protein once. There are roughly 350,000 distinct CDR3 sequences in the sample; about 17% occur only once, and about 41% lies in the top ten. The sample in question was PBMCs, mostly from graft donor cells, obtained 360 days after TCRalphabeta/CD19-depleted stem cell transplant. Source of these receptors: a male patient aged 2 to 10 who had a stem cell transplant for acute lymphoblastic leukemia, so the T cells may come from the graft donor.

The table lists this clonotype with many counts. The gene calls are TRBV29-1 and TRBJ1-1; D is uncertain. The germline V and J ends were trimmed by 0 bases and 1 base, with 12 bases remaining between them. The germline gives CDR1 SQVTM, CDR2 ANQGSEA. This CDR3 spans 15 amino acids. CDR3 protein: CSVEDPIGWNTEAFF. As DNA, the CDR3 is TGCAGCGTTGAAGATCCCATAGGATGGAACACTGAAGCTTTCTTT.

This clonotype has a handful of counts. The chain recombines TRBV6-2 or TRBV6-3 with TRBJ2-4; TRBD1 aligns across 7 bases. This CDR3 comprises 17 residues. CDR1 and CDR2 (germline): MNHEY, SVGEGT. V was pared by 0 bases and J by 9 bases, with 14 bases of the junction left unmatched. The CDR3 loop is CASSYSMGKTGTIIQYF. CDR3 DNA: TGTGCCAGCAGTTACTCGATGGGGAAGACAGGGACGATCATTCAGTACTTC.

The rearrangement uses TRBV12-3 or TRBV12-4 and TRBJ2-6, with 7 bases fitting TRBD2. This CDR3 comprises 20 residues. V dropped 2 bases and J dropped 1; count of bases not matched to a gene: 14. CDR3: CASSLRVSRAGESGANVLTF. The DNA for the CDR3 is TGTGCCAGCAGTTTACGGGTCTCTAGGGCGGGAGAATCTGGGGCCAACGTCCTGACTTTC.

The CDR3 DNA follows: TGTGCCAGCAGTTTTGGGTCCGGGGCCGGCCCCTCCTACAATGAGCAGTTCTTC. This codes for CASSFGSGAGPSYNEQFF. J is TRBJ2-1 and V is TRBV12-3 or TRBV12-4, with D perhaps matching TRBD1 or TRBD2 (5 bases each). The CDR3 spans 18 residues. V dropped 3 bases and J dropped 0 bases, with 18 bases sitting between them.

The chain joins TRBV5-6 to TRBJ2-7; TRBD2 matches at 7 bases. Germline CDR1 SGHDT, CDR2 YYEEEE. The CDR3 has 17 residues. Germline trimming cut 0 bases from V and 3 bases from J; bases unmatched to any gene: 12. The CDR3 DNA follows: TGTGCCAGCAGCTTGGCCAATTTGCGACTAGCTGGCTACGAGCAGTACTTC. This sequence encodes CASSLANLRLAGYEQYF.

In its sample, this clonotype was seen a few times. The J gene is TRBJ1-1, the V gene TRBV28; no clear D. Germline V gene data show CDR1 as MDHEN and CDR2 as SYDVKM. CDR3 length equals 15 residues. V was trimmed by 2 bases and J by 6 bases, leaving 16 bases between them. CDR3 in amino acids: CASSLGRVGRAEAFF. CDR3 bases: TGTGCCAGCAGTTTAGGCCGGGTAGGGAGGGCTGAAGCTTTCTTT.

This clonotype occurred many times. This chain uses TRBV5-5 with TRBJ2-3, with unresolved D. Germline assignment: CDR1 SGHKS and CDR2 YYEKEE (reference sequence). The CDR3 length is 14 residues. With 3 bases removed from V and 1 base from J, the gap between germline ends came to 9 bases. The CDR3 nucleotides are TGTGCCAGCAGCTCTTACGGGCGCACAGATACGCAGTATTTT. Translated: CASSSYGRTDTQYF.

The gene calls are TRBV5-5 and TRBJ2-1, with D possibly being TRBD2 (7 bases). This CDR3 is built from 15 residues. V lost 2 bases to trimming and J lost 2 bases, with 11 bases between them. CDR1 is SGHKS, CDR2 YYEKEE, per germline (reference sequence). In DNA, the CDR3 is TGTGCCAGCAGCTTTAAGGGGGGGCCCTACAATGAGCAGTTCTTC. Protein: CASSFKGGPYNEQFF.

This clonotype was found many times. The chain has TRBV2 and TRBJ2-7; TRBD2 aligns across 11 bases. This CDR3 spans 15 amino acids. The germline V gene encodes CDR1 SNHLY and CDR2 FYNNEI. Unmatched junction bases numbered 2, after V lost 4 bases and J lost 0 bases. The CDR3 protein is CASSATSGNSYEQYF. The CDR3 nucleotides are TGTGCCAGCAGTGCGACTAGCGGGAACTCCTACGAGCAGTACTTC.

This clonotype has a handful of counts. This rearrangement joins TRBV4-3 to TRBJ2-1; a weak D match, TRBD2 (5 bases). Germline lookup yields CDR1 LGHNA and CDR2 YSLEER. V lost 0 bases to trimming and J lost 9 bases, with 15 bases between them. The CDR3 spans 15 residues. The CDR3 region has the DNA TGCGCCAGCAGCCAAGACGGTCCAGCTGGGAGTGAGCAGTTCTTC. Translation gives CASSQDGPAGSEQFF.

This clonotype occurred many times. This chain uses TRBV4-1 with TRBJ2-1, with TRBD2 matching over 9 bases. The germline CDR1 and CDR2 sequences are MGHRA and YSYEKL. The trim removed 1 base at V and 7 bases at J, leaving 8 bases unmatched. The CDR3 sequence is 16 residues long. CDR3 amino acids: CASSQGGLAGFNEQFF. The CDR3 DNA sequence: TGCGCCAGCAGCCAAGGAGGCCTAGCGGGGTTTAATGAGCAGTTCTTC.

The chain couples TRBV28 to TRBJ2-5; D perhaps matches TRBD2 (6 bases). The germline CDR1 and CDR2 sequences are MDHEN and SYDVKM. V shed 3 bases and J shed 4 bases, with 12 bases lying between them. The CDR3 contains 14 residues. CDR3 amino acids: CASSFFGSGETQYF. CDR3 sequence (DNA): TGTGCCAGCAGTTTTTTCGGGAGCGGAGAGACCCAGTACTTC.

This clonotype has a count of ten or more. The genes are TRBV2 and TRBJ2-7, with 10 bases lining up with TRBD2. Germline V gene sequence: CDR1 SNHLY, CDR2 FYNNEI. The CDR3 is made up of 14 amino acids. V lost 6 bases to trimming and J lost 0 bases; unmatched junction nucleotides: 2. The CDR3 sequence: CASSGLAASYEQYF. The CDR3 DNA follows: TGTGCCAGCAGCGGACTAGCGGCCTCCTACGAGCAGTACTTC.

This clonotype was counted at least ten times. The chain has TRBV7-9 and TRBJ1-4; 8 bases match TRBD1. This CDR3 spans 16 amino acids. Germline values: CDR1 SEHNR, CDR2 FQNEAQ (reference sequence). Germline trimming cut 5 bases from V and 1 base from J; bases unmatched to any gene: 6. The CDR3: CASSPGTGQTNEKLFF. The CDR3 DNA follows: TGTGCCAGCAGCCCGGGGACAGGCCAAACTAATGAAAAACTGTTTTTT.

J is TRBJ2-7 and V is TRBV29-1, with TRBD2 matching 10 bases. Per germline, CDR1 SQVTM and CDR2 ANQGSEA. Unmatched junction bases numbered 4, after V lost 2 bases and J lost 3 bases. The CDR3 spans 14 residues. The CDR3 sequence: CSVELAGVGYEQYF. CDR3 nucleotides: TGCAGCGTTGAACTAGCGGGAGTGGGCTACGAGCAGTACTTC.

The J gene is TRBJ2-1, the V gene TRBV5-1, with D possibly TRBD1 on 6 matching bases. The CDR3 consists of 14 residues. Germline CDR1 and CDR2: SGHRS and YFSETQ. The germline V and J ends were trimmed by 4 bases and 1 base, with 9 bases remaining between them. CDR3 sequence: CASSHGQSYNEQFF. CDR3 coding DNA: TGCGCCAGCAGCCACGGACAGTCCTACAATGAGCAGTTCTTC.

This clonotype came up many times. The chain carries TRBV3-1 and TRBJ2-7, with D possibly being TRBD1 (6 bases). Germline CDR1 and CDR2: LGHDT and YNNKEL (reference sequence). Trimming pared 3 bases from V and 0 bases from J, leaving 12 bases between. CDR3 length: 15 residues. The CDR3 nucleotides read TGTGCCAGCAGCCATATAGGGGGAAGCTCCTACGAGCAGTACTTC. Translation: CASSHIGGSSYEQYF.

This clonotype occurred a few times. The chain combines TRBV7-8 with TRBJ1-1; TRBD1 might be the D (6 bases). The CDR3 extends over 15 amino acids. Germline CDR1 reads SGHVS; CDR2 reads FQNEAQ. V was clipped by 0 bases and J by 6 bases, with 14 bases between them. DNA for the CDR3: TGTGCCAGCAGCTTAGCGATAGAGGGGGGGGCTGAAGCTTTCTTT. Its protein is CASSLAIEGGAEAFF.

In this sample, this clonotype turned up many times. The chain carries TRBV4-1 and TRBJ2-7; D is unclear. The length of the CDR3 is 13 residues. Germline V lookup: CDR1 MGHRA, CDR2 YSYEKL. V lost 1 base, J lost 0 bases, and 4 bases lay in between. CDR3 nucleotides: TGCGCCAGCAGCCAAGGCCTCTCCTACGAGCAGTACTTC. It encodes CASSQGLSYEQYF.

The chain links TRBV20-1 to TRBJ2-1; D is undetermined. The CDR3 runs to 13 residues. Per germline, CDR1 DFQATT and CDR2 SNEGSKA (reference sequence). Trimming removed 3 bases at V and 6 bases at J, with 12 bases between. CDR3 DNA sequence: TGCAGTGCTAGCCCTCACCATTTCAATGAGCAGTTCTTC. This encodes CSASPHHFNEQFF.

V and J are TRBV14 and TRBJ2-2; D ambiguous. Germline V gene lookup returns CDR1 SGHDN and CDR2 FVKESK. The CDR3 consists of 16 residues. V lost 3 bases, J lost 3 bases, and 14 bases lay in between. The CDR3 DNA follows: TGTGCCAGCAGCCACCACCCCAGTGGTCACACCGGGGAGCTGTTTTTT. Translation gives CASSHHPSGHTGELFF.

This clonotype was recorded a few times. The chain has TRBV19 and TRBJ2-4; D gene uncertain. The V and J ends lost 5 bases and 7 bases respectively, with 9 bases between them. CDR3 length equals 12 residues. CDR1 is LNHDA and CDR2 is SQIVND in the germline V gene (reference sequence). CDR3 protein: CASSVSPNIQYF. The CDR3 bases are TGTGCCAGTAGTGTTAGCCCCAACATTCAGTACTTC.

In its sample, this clonotype was seen many times. This chain uses TRBV7-9 with TRBJ2-5, with TRBD1 matching 8 bases. CDR1 is SEHNR and CDR2 is FQNEAQ in the germline V gene (reference sequence). This CDR3 comprises 16 residues. V lost 3 bases, J lost 3 bases, and 9 bases stayed unmatched. The CDR3, as DNA: TGTGCCAGCAGCTTGGGCTACGTGGACAGGGAAGAGACCCAGTACTTC. It translates to CASSLGYVDREETQYF.